This paragraph reports one TCR beta chain. This clonotype has at least ten counts. Its target antigen remains unknown. No clone much larger than this one lies a single base away; base qualities are absent. This record comes from a study of T cell repertoires in cytomegalovirus infection (dated by TCRdb to the late 2010s). For context, the study as a whole: Peptide stimulations targeted recently identified HLA-C-restricted CMV epitopes, whose presentation resists viral immunomodulation, together with well-studied HLA-B-restricted epitopes. The HLA type of each donor mattered for the analysis, because public TCR beta signatures pointed to carriage of CMV infection along with the matching HLA type. Study-level results and caveats: Cumulative frequency of public TCR beta family members discriminated carriers of CMV infection plus the relevant HLA type in this cohort and an independent roughly 330-donor cohort. The ex vivo response was dominated by HLA-C-restricted CMV-specific TCR beta clonotypes, which also provided the single most frequent clonotype in two of eight donors.

Trimming removed 6 bases from V and 1 base from J, leaving 22 bases between the germline ends. The germline V gene yields MNHNS for CDR1 and SASEGT for CDR2. The CDR3 spans 17 residues, from the cysteine through the valine. Only the CDR3 portion is preserved as DNA: 51 bases, with reading frame beginning at the first base. Sequenced on an Illumina HiSeq 1500. TCRdb handled the public reads itself, with Q25 trimming in fastp and clone calling in MiXCR, and kept productive beta chains. Merged by CDR3 protein, the rows form single entries marked with the most common genes and DNA. The sample table holds about 920,000 distinct CDR3 sequences, of which approximately 30% were seen once. Of the sample, roughly an eighth is held by the ten largest clones. The sample's treatment or condition, from its label and the paper: in vitro stimulation with specific CMV peptide epitopes to enrich CMV-specific T cells.

Rearrangement joined TRBV6-1 to TRBJ2-7, and perhaps TRBD2 as D gene, on 5 matching bases. The source is a human donor in good health (CMV status not recorded). Some clones in this sample may be carry-over from other donors' samples. Sample: cultured CD8+ T cells from PBMCs, taken from culture after CMV antigen stimulation. The sequence in DNA is TGTGCCAGCAGCTCCAAGTACAGAGAGGGAGAGTCCTACGAGCAGTACGTC. Its translation reads: CASSSKYREGESYEQYV.